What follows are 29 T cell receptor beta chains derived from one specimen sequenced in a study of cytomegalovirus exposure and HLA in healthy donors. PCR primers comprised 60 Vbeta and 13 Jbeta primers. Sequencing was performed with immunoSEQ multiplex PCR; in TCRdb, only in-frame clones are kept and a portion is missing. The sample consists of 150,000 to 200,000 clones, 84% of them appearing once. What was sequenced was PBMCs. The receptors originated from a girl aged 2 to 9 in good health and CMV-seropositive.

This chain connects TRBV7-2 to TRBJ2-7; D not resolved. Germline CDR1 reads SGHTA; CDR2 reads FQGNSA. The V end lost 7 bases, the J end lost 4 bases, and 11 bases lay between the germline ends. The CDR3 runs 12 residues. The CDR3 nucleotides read TGTGCCAGCACCCCCCAGAGGTACGAGCAGTACTTC. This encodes CASTPQRYEQYF.

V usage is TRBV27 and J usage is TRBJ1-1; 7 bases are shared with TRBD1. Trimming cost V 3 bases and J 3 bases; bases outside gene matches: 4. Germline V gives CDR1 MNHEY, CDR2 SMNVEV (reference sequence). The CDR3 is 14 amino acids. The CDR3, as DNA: TGTGCCAGCAGTTTCTACGACAGGGACACTGAAGCTTTCTTT. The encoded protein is CASSFYDRDTEAFF.

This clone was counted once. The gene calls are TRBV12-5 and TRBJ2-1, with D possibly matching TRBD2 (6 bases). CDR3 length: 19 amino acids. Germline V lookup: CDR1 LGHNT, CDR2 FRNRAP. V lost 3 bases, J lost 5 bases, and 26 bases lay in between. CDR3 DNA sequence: TGTGCTAGTGGTTTTTCCCCGGGCTCGGAGGGACTCGCAAACAATGAGCAGTTCTTC. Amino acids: CASGFSPGSEGLANNEQFF.

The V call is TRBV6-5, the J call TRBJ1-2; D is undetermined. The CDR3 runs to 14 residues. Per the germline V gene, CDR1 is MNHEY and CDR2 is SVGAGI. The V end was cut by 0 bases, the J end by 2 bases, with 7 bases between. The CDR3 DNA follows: TGTGCCAGCAGTTACTCGACCAGGAACTATGGCTACACCTTC. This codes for CASSYSTRNYGYTF.

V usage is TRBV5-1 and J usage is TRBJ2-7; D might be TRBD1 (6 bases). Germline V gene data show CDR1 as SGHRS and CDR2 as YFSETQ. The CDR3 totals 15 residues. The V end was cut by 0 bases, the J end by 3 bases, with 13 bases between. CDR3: CASSLGGRDNYEQYF. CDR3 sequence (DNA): TGCGCCAGCAGCTTGGGGGGCCGGGACAACTACGAGCAGTACTTC. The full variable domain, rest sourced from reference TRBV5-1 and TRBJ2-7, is KAGVTQTPRYLIKTRGQQVTLSCSPISGHRSVSWYQQTPGQGLQFLFEYFSETQRNKGNFPGRFSGRQFSNSRSEMNVSTLELGDSALYLCASSLGGRDNYEQYFGPGTRLTVT.

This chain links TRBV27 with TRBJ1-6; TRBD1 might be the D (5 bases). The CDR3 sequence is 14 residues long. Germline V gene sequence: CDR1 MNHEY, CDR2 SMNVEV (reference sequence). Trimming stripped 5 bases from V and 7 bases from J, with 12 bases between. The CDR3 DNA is TGTGCCAGCAGTGGCTACAGGTCCAATTCACCCCTCCACTTT. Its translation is CASSGYRSNSPLHF.

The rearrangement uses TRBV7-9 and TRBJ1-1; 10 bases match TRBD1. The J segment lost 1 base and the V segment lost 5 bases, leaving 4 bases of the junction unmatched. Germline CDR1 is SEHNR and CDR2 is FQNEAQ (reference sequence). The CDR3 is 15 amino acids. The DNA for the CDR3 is TGTGCCAGCAGCCCAAGACAGGGGGCGAACACTGAAGCTTTCTTT. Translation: CASSPRQGANTEAFF.

The CDR3 protein is CASSEQGRYGYTF. The CDR3 region has the DNA TGTGCCAGCAGTGAACAGGGCCGATATGGCTACACCTTC. This chain uses TRBV6-5 with TRBJ1-2; tentatively, D is TRBD1 (6 bases). CDR1 is MNHEY, CDR2 SVGAGI, per germline. V lost 5 bases and J lost 5, with 12 bases in between. The CDR3 consists of 13 residues.

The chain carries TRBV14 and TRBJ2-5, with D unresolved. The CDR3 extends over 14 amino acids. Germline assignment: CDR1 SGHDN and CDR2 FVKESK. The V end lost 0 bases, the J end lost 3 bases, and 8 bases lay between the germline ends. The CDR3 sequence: CASSQDGGKETQYF. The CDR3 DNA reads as TGTGCCAGCAGCCAAGATGGCGGAAAAGAGACCCAGTACTTC.

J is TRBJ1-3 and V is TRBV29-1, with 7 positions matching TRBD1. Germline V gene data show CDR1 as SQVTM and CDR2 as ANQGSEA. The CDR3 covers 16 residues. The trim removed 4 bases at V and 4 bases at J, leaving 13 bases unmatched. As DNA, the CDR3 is TGCAGCGTTGCGTACAGGGGACCCCTAAGCGGAAACACCATATATTTT. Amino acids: CSVAYRGPLSGNTIYF.

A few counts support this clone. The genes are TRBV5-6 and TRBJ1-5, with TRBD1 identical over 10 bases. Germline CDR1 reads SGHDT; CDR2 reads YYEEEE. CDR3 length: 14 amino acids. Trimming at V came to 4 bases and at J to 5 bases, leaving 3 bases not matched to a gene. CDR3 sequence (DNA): TGTGCCAGCAGCCCCGGGACAGGGGATCAGCCCCAGCATTTT. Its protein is CASSPGTGDQPQHF.

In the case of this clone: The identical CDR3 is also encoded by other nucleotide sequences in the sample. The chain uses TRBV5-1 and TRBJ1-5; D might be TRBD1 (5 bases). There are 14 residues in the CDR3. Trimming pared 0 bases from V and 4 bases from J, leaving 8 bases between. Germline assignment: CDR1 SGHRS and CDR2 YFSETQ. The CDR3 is CASSLEAGNQPQHF. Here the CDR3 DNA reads TGCGCCAGCAGCTTGGAGGCAGGGAATCAGCCCCAGCATTTT.

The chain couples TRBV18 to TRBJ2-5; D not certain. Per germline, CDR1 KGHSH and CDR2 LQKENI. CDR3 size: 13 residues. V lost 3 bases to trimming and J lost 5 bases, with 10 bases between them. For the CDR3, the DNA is TGTGCCAGCTCACCCCTAACGCTGGAGACCCAGTACTTC. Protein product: CASSPLTLETQYF. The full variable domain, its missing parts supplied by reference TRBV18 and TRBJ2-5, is NAGVMQNPRHLVRRRGQEARLRCSPMKGHSHVYWYRQLPEEGLKFMVYLQKENIIDESGMPKERFSAEFPKEGPSILRIQQVVRGDSAAYFCASSPLTLETQYFGPGTRLLVL.

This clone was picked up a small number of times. DNA for the CDR3: TGTGCCAGCAGTACCACGGCAGGGGCGGACACTGAAGCTTTCTTT. Residues: CASSTTAGADTEAFF. The chain joins TRBV6-4 to TRBJ1-1; maybe TRBD1 (6 bases). Germline V gene sequence: CDR1 MRHNA, CDR2 SNTAGT. Trimming removed 5 bases at V and 3 bases at J, with 16 bases between. The CDR3 is 15 amino acids.

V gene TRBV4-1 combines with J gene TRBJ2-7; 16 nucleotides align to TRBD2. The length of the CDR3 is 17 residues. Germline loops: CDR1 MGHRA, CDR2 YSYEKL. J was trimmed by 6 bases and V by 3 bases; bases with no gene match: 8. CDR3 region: CASSQWGLAGGAAEQYF. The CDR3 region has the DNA TGCGCCAGCAGCCAGTGGGGACTAGCGGGGGGGGCCGCCGAGCAGTACTTC.

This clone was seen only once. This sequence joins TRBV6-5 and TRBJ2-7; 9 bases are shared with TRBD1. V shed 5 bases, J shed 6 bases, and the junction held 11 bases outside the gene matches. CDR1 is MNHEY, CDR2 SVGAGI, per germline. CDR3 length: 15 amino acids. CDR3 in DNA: TGTGCCAGCAGTCCGCGTCCCGGGACAGGGAGCGAGCAGTACTTC. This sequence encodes CASSPRPGTGSEQYF.

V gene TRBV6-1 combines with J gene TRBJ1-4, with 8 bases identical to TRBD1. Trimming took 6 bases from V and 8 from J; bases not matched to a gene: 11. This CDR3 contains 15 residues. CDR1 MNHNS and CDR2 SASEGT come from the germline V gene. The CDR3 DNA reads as TGTGCCAGCAGGGAGACAGGGGCGGCTGACGAAAAACTGTTTTTT. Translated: CASRETGAADEKLFF.

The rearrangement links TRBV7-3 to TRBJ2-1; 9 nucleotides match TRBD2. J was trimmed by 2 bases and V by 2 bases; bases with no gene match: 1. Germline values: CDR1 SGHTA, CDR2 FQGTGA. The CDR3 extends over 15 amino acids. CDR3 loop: CASSLVAGAYNEQFF. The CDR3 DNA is TGTGCCAGCAGCTTAGTAGCGGGAGCCTACAATGAGCAGTTCTTC.

The CDR3: CASSLTGTGTSTNEKLFF. The CDR3 nucleotides read TGTGCCAGCAGCTTGACAGGGACAGGGACTTCAACTAATGAAAAACTGTTTTTT. V and J are TRBV5-8 and TRBJ1-4; 9 bases map to TRBD1. J gave up 0 bases and V 1 base, and 7 bases lay outside the gene matches. CDR1 is SGHTS and CDR2 is YDEGEE in the germline V gene. This CDR3 comprises 18 residues.

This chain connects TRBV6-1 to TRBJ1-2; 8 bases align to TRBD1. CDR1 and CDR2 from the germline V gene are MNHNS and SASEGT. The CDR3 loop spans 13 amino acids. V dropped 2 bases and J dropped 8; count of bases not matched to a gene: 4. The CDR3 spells CASSEQGAGGYTF. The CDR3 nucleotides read TGTGCCAGCAGTGAACAGGGGGCGGGGGGCTACACCTTC.

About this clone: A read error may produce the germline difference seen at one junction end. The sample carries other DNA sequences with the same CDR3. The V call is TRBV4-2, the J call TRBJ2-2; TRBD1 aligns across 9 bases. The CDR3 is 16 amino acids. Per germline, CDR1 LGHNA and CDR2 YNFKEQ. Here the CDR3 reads CASSQGDREKGGELFF. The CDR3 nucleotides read TGTGCCAGCAGCCAAGGGGACAGGGAAAAGGGCGGGGAGCTGTTTTTC.

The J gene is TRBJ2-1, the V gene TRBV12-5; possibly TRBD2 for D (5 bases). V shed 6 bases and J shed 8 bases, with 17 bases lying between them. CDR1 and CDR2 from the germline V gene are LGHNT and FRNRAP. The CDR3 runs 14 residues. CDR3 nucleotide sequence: TGTGCTAGTGGCTCTTATCGGGATCGGTATGAGCAGTTCTTC. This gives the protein CASGSYRDRYEQFF.

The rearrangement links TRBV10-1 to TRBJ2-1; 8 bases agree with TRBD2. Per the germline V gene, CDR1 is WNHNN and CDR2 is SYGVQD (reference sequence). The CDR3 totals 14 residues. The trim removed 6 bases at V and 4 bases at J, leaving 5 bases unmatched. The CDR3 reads CASSQASGYNEQFF. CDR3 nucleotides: TGCGCCAGCAGCCAGGCTAGCGGGTACAATGAGCAGTTCTTC.

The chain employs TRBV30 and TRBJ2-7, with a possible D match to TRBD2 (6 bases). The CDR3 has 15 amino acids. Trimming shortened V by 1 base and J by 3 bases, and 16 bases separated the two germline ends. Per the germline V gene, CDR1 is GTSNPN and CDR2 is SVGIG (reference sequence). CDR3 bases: TGTGCCTGGAGTGATGTTGGCGGGATGGGCTACGAGCAGTACTTC. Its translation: CAWSDVGGMGYEQYF.

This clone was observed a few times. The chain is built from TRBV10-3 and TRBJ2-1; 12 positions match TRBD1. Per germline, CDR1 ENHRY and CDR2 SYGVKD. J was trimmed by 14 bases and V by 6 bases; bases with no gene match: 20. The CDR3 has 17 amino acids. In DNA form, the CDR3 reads TGTGCCATCAGCGAACGTGGGGACAGGGGGCGCGGGTCCTCAAAGTTCTTC. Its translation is CAISERGDRGRGSSKFF.

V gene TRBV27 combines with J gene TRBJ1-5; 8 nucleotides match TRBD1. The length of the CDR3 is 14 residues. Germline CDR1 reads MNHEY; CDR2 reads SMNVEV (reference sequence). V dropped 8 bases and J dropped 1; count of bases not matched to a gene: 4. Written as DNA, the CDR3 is TGTGCCAGCGCCCGGACAGGGAGCAATCAGCCCCAGCATTTT. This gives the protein CASARTGSNQPQHF.

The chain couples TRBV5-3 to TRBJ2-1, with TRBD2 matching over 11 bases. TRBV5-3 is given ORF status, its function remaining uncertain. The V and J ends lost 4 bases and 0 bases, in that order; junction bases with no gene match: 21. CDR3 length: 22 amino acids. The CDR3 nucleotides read TGTGCCAGAAGCCCCGGTCTTTGCGGCCTAGGACTAGCGGGCGACTCCTACAATGAGCAGTTCTTC. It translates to CARSPGLCGLGLAGDSYNEQFF.

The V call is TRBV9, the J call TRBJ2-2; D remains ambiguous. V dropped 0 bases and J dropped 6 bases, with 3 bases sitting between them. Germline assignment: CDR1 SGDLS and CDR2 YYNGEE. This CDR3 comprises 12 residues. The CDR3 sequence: CASSVEPGELFF. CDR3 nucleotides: TGTGCCAGCAGCGTAGAGCCCGGGGAGCTGTTTTTT.

CDR3 in DNA: TGCGCCAGCAGCTTGGTAAGGGCGGGAGTTACTTACAATGAGCAGTTCTTC. Protein product: CASSLVRAGVTYNEQFF. V usage is TRBV5-1 and J usage is TRBJ2-1; TRBD2 matches at 7 bases. V dropped 0 bases and J dropped 4; count of bases not matched to a gene: 10. The germline V gene encodes CDR1 SGHRS and CDR2 YFSETQ. The CDR3 length is 17 residues.